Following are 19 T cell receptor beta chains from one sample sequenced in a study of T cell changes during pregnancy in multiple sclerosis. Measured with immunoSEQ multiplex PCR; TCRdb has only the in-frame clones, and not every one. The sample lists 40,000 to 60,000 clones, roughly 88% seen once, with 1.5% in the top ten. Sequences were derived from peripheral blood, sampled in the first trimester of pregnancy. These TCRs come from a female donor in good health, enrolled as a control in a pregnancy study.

For the CDR3, the DNA is TGCGCCAGCAGCCAAGATCCGAGCCGGTACGAGCAGTACTTC. Its translation: CASSQDPSRYEQYF. The genes are TRBV4-1 and TRBJ2-7; D unresolved. This CDR3 has 14 residues. CDR1 is MGHRA, CDR2 YSYEKL, per germline. The V end was cut by 0 bases, the J end by 4 bases, with 10 bases between.

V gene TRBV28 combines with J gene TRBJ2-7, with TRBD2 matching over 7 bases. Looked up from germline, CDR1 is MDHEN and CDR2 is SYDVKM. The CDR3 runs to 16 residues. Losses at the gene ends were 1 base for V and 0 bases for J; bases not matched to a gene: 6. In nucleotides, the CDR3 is TGTGCCAGCAGTTTATTGCGGGGGATGGACTCCTACGAGCAGTACTTC. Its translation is CASSLLRGMDSYEQYF. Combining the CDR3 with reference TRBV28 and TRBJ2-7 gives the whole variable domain DVKVTQSSRYLVKRTGEKVFLECVQDMDHENMFWYRQDPGLGLRLIYFSYDVKMKEKGDIPEGYSVSREKKERFSLILESASTNQTSMYLCASSLLRGMDSYEQYFGPGTRLTVT.

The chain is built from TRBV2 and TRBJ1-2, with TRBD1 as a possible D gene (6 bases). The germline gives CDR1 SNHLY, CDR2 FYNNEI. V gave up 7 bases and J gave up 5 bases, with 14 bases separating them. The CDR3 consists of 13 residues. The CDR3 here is CASKQGLVYGYTF. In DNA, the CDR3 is TGTGCCAGCAAGCAGGGGCTTGTTTATGGCTACACCTTC.

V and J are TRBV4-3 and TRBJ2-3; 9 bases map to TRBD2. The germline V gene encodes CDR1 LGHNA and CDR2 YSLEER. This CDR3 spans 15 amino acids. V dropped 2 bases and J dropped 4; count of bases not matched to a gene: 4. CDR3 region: CASSQIAGEADTQYF. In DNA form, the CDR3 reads TGCGCCAGCAGCCAAATAGCGGGAGAAGCAGATACGCAGTATTTT.

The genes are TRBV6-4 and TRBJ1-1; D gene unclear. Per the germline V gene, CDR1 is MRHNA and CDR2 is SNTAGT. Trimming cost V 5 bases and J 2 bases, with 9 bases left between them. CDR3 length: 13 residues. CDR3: CASSTEINTEAFF. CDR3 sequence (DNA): TGTGCCAGCAGTACAGAAATCAACACTGAAGCTTTCTTT.

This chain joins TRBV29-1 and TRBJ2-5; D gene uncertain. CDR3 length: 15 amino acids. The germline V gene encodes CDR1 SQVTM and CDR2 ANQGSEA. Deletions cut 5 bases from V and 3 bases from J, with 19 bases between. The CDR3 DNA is TGCAGCGTTCTGTTATGGCAACCCCAAAAAGAGACCCAGTACTTC. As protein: CSVLLWQPQKETQYF. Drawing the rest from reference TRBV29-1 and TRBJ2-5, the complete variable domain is SAVISQKPSRDICQRGTSLTIQCQVDSQVTMMFWYRQQPGQSLTLIATANQGSEATYESGFVIDKFPISRPNLTFSTLTVSNMSPEDSSIYLCSVLLWQPQKETQYFGPGTRLLVL.

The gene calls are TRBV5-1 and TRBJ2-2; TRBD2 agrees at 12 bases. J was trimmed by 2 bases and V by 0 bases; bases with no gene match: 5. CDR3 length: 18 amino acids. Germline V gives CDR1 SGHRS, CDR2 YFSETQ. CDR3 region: CASSLASGGAVNTGELFF. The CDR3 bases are TGCGCCAGCAGCTTGGCTAGCGGGGGGGCCGTAAACACCGGGGAGCTGTTTTTT. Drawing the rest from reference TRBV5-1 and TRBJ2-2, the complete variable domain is KAGVTQTPRYLIKTRGQQVTLSCSPISGHRSVSWYQQTPGQGLQFLFEYFSETQRNKGNFPGRFSGRQFSNSRSEMNVSTLELGDSALYLCASSLASGGAVNTGELFFGEGSRLTVL.

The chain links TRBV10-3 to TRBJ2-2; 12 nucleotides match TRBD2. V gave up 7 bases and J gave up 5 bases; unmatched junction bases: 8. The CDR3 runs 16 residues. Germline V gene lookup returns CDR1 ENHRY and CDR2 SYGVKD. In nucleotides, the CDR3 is TGTGCCATCACTAGCGGGGGGGCCTATGGGACCGGGGAGCTGTTTTTT. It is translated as CAITSGGAYGTGELFF.

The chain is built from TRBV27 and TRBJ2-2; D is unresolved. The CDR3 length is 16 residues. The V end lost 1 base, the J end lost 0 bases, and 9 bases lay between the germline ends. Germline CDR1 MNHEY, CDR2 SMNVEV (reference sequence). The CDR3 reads CASSLFSGPNTGELFF. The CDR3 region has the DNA TGTGCCAGCAGTTTATTTTCAGGCCCGAACACCGGGGAGCTGTTTTTT.

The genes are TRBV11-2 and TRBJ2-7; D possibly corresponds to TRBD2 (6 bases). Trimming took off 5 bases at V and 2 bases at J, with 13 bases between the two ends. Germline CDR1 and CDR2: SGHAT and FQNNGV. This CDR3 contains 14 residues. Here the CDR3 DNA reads TGTGCCAGCAGCCTGATCAGGGAGGCCTACGAGCAGTACTTC. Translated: CASSLIREAYEQYF.

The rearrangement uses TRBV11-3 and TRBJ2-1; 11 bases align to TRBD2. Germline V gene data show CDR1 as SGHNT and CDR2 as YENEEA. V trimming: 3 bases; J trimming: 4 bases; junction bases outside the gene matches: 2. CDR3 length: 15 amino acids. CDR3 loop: CASSFGTSGYNEQFF. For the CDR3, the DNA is TGTGCCAGCAGCTTCGGGACTAGCGGATACAATGAGCAGTTCTTC.

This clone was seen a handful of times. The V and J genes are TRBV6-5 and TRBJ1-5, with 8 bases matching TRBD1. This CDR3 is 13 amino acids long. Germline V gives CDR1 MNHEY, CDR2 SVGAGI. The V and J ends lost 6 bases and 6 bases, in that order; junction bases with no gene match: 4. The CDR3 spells CASSRTGTQPQHF. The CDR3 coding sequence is TGTGCCAGCAGCCGGACAGGGACTCAGCCCCAGCATTTT.

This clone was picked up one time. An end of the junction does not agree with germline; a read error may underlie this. The chain's CDR3 is CAVSEDSRGNQPQHF. In DNA form, the CDR3 reads TGTGCCGTCAGTGAAGACAGCCGCGGCAATCAGCCCCAGCATTTT. This chain links TRBV10-3 with TRBJ1-5; D might be TRBD1 (5 bases). This CDR3 is built from 15 residues. Germline assignment: CDR1 ENHRY and CDR2 SYGVKD.

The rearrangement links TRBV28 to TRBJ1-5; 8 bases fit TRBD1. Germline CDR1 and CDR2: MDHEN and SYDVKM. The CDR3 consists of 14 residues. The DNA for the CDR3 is TGTGGGTCCGGACGGACAGGGCCCAATCAGCCCCAGCATTTT. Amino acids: CGSGRTGPNQPQHF.

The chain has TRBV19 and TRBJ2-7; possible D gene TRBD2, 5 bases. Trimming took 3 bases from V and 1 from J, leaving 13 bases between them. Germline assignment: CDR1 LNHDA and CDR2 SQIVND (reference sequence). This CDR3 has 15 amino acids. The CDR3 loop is CASSILPGRSYEQYF. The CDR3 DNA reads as TGTGCCAGTAGTATTTTGCCGGGAAGATCCTACGAGCAGTACTTC.

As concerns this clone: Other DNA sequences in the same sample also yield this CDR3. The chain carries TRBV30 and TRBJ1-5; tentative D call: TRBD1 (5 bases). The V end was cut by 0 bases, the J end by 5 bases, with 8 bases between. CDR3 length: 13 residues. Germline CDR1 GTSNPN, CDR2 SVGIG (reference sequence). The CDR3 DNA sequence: TGTGCCTGGAGTGTTGGGGGGGATCAGCCCCAGCATTTT. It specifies CAWSVGGDQPQHF.

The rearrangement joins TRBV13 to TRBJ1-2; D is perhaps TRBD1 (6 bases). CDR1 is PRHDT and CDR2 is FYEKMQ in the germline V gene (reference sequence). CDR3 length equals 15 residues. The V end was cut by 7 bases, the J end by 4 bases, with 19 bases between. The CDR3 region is CASTGGGRGLYGYTF. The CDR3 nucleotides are TGTGCCAGCACTGGCGGGGGTCGGGGGCTCTATGGCTACACCTTC.

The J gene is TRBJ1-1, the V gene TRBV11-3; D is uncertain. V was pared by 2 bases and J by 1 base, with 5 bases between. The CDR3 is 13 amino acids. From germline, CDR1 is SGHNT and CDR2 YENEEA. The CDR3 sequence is CASSLLGNTEAFF. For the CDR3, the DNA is TGTGCCAGCAGCTTACTCGGGAACACTGAAGCTTTCTTT.

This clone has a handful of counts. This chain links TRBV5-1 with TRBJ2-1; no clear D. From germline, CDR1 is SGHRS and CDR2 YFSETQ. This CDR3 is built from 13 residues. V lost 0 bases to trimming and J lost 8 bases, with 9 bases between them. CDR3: CASSLANEYEQFF. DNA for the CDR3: TGCGCCAGCAGCTTGGCAAATGAGTATGAGCAGTTCTTC.